The 8 T cell receptor beta chains reported below all come from one sample, sequenced in a study of graft-versus-host responses after intestinal transplantation. Processed graft tissue released its intraepithelial and lamina propria lymphocytes. Clones were sequenced by immunoSEQ multiplex PCR, and TCRdb holds only the in-frame ones, with some missing. The sample records roughly 11,000 clones, 70% to 75% being singletons. The sample consisted of ileum tissue, taken 142 days after intestinal transplantation. The receptors here all came from a human patient who received an intestinal transplant, so some T cells may come from the graft donor.

The CDR3: CASSRGLEETQYF. CDR3 DNA: TGCGCCAGCAGCCGGGGACTGGAAGAGACCCAGTACTTC. The chain combines TRBV5-1 with TRBJ2-5, with D possibly being TRBD2 (6 bases). Germline lookup yields CDR1 SGHRS and CDR2 YFSETQ. This CDR3 spans 13 amino acids. Trimming removed 4 bases from V and 3 bases from J, with 10 bases in between. The whole variable domain, remainder taken from reference TRBV5-1 and TRBJ2-5, is KAGVTQTPRYLIKTRGQQVTLSCSPISGHRSVSWYQQTPGQGLQFLFEYFSETQRNKGNFPGRFSGRQFSNSRSEMNVSTLELGDSALYLCASSRGLEETQYFGPGTRLLVL.

The chain is built from TRBV29-1 and TRBJ1-2; D is unclear. V lost 4 bases to trimming and J lost 2 bases, with 14 bases between them. The CDR3 runs 14 residues. Per the germline V gene, CDR1 is SQVTM and CDR2 is ANQGSEA. CDR3: CSVAGKEANYGYTF. In DNA, the CDR3 is TGCAGCGTTGCCGGTAAGGAGGCCAACTATGGCTACACCTTC. The complete variable domain, with remaining parts taken from reference TRBV29-1 and TRBJ1-2, reads SAVISQKPSRDICQRGTSLTIQCQVDSQVTMMFWYRQQPGQSLTLIATANQGSEATYESGFVIDKFPISRPNLTFSTLTVSNMSPEDSSIYLCSVAGKEANYGYTFGSGTRLTVV.

The chain couples TRBV6-5 to TRBJ2-7; weak D call: TRBD2 (6 bases). The CDR3 loop spans 11 amino acids. The germline V and J ends were trimmed by 4 bases and 5 bases, with 6 bases remaining between them. Per germline, CDR1 MNHEY and CDR2 SVGAGI. The chain's CDR3 is CASSWGDEQYF. CDR3 nucleotides: TGTGCCAGCAGTTGGGGGGACGAGCAGTACTTC.

J is TRBJ2-7 and V is TRBV27; D possibly corresponds to TRBD1 (5 bases). V was cut by 5 bases and J by 6 bases, with 14 bases left in between. Germline V gives CDR1 MNHEY, CDR2 SMNVEV (reference sequence). This CDR3 has 13 residues. CDR3 residues: CASSVKGWSEQYF. CDR3 nucleotides: TGTGCCAGCAGTGTAAAGGGGTGGAGCGAGCAGTACTTC.

This clone is medium-sized in the sample. The J gene is TRBJ2-5, the V gene TRBV27; 7 bases match TRBD1. With V trimmed by 1 base and J by 5 bases, 13 bases remained unmatched. Germline V gene data show CDR1 as MNHEY and CDR2 as SMNVEV (reference sequence). The CDR3 consists of 17 residues. The CDR3 coding sequence is TGTGCCAGCAGTTTATATTTGGGGGACAGCTCCCGGGAGACCCAGTACTTC. Translated: CASSLYLGDSSRETQYF.

The chain links TRBV5-4 to TRBJ2-3, with D tentatively TRBD2 (6 bases). Germline assignment: CDR1 SGHNT and CDR2 YYREEE (reference sequence). V was cut by 0 bases and J by 2 bases, with 13 bases left in between. The CDR3 loop spans 16 amino acids. The CDR3 spells CASSLALRGATDTQYF. In nucleotides, the CDR3 is TGTGCCAGCAGCTTGGCTTTGCGGGGAGCCACAGATACGCAGTATTTT.

V is TRBV5-1 and J is TRBJ1-1; 7 positions agree with TRBD1. Germline CDR1 reads SGHRS; CDR2 reads YFSETQ. The CDR3 is made up of 15 amino acids. The V and J ends lost 3 bases and 4 bases, in that order; junction bases with no gene match: 9. CDR3 nucleotide sequence: TGCGCCAGCAGCTACTCGACAGGGATTGTCACTGAAGCTTTCTTT. Translated: CASSYSTGIVTEAFF.

This clone appeared a few times. The gene calls are TRBV10-3 and TRBJ2-3; D is undetermined. Trimming removed 3 bases from V and 4 bases from J, with 11 bases in between. Per germline, CDR1 ENHRY and CDR2 SYGVKD. The CDR3 runs to 14 residues. CDR3 bases: TGTGCCATCAGTGACGCGGATTTGTCAGATACGCAGTATTTT. Translation gives CAISDADLSDTQYF.